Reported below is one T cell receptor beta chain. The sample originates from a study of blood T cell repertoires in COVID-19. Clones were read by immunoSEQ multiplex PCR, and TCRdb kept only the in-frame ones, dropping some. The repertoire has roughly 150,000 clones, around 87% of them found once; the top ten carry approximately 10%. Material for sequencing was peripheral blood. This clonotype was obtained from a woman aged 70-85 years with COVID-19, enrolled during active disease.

The CDR3 protein is CASNIVAGSEQYF. CDR3 DNA: TGTGCCAGCAACATCGTAGCGGGATCCGAGCAGTACTTC. The chain has TRBV5-6 and TRBJ2-7, with 8 bases aligning to TRBD2. Trimming at V came to 6 bases and at J to 6 bases, leaving 8 bases not matched to a gene. The germline CDR1 and CDR2 sequences are SGHDT and YYEEEE. The CDR3 runs 13 residues. Supplemented by reference TRBV5-6 and TRBJ2-7, the full variable domain reads DAGVTQSPTHLIKTRGQQVTLRCSPKSGHDTVSWYQQALGQGPQFIFQYYEEEERQRGNFPDRFSGHQFPNYSSELNVNALLLGDSALYLCASNIVAGSEQYFGPGTRLTVT.